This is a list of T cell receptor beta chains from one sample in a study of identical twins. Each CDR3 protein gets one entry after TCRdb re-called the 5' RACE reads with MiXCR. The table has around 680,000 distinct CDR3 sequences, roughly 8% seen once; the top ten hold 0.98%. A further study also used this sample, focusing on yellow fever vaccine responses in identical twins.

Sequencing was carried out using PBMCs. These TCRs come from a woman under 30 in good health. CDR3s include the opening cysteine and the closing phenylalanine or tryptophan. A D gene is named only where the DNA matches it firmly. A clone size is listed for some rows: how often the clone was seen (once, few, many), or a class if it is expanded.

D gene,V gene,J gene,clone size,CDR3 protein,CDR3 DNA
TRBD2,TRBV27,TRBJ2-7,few,CASSVYETSRYEQYF,TGTGCCAGCAGTGTATACGAGACTAGCAGATACGAGCAGTACTTC
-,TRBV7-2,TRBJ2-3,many,CASSFDRVVGTQYF,TGTGCCAGCAGCTTTGACAGAGTGGTGGGTACGCAGTATTTT
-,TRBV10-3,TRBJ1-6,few,CAISETGAQSPLHF,TGTGCCATCAGTGAGACGGGGGCCCAATCACCCCTCCACTTT
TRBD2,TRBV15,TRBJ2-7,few,CATSRGLAGEPYEQYF,TGTGCCACCAGCAGAGGACTAGCGGGAGAACCCTACGAGCAGTACTTC
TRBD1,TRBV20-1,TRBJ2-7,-,CSAIQPGQGPSEQYF,TGCAGTGCTATACAGCCGGGACAGGGGCCTTCCGAGCAGTACTTC
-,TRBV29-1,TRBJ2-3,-,CSVVGTAVSTDTQYF,TGCAGCGTTGTTGGGACTGCGGTTAGCACAGATACGCAGTATTTT
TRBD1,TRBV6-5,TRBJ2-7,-,CASRYGQGAVGEQYF,TGTGCCAGCAGATACGGACAGGGGGCCGTTGGCGAGCAGTACTTC
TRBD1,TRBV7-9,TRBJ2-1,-,CASSLLTGSNEQFF,TGTGCCAGCAGCTTATTGACAGGGAGTAATGAGCAGTTCTTC
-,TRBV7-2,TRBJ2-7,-,CASSLKGGGRSYEQYF,TGTGCCAGCAGCTTAAAGGGCGGGGGCCGCTCCTACGAGCAGTACTTC
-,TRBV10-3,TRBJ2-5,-,CAISETEIQETQYF,TGTGCCATCAGTGAGACGGAAATCCAAGAGACCCAGTACTTC
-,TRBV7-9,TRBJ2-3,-,CASSIGGRGATDTQYF,TGTGCCAGCAGCATCGGTGGGCGGGGAGCCACAGATACGCAGTATTTT
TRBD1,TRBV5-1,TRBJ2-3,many,CASSLENRGSADTQYF,TGCGCCAGCAGCTTGGAAAACAGGGGATCCGCAGATACGCAGTATTTT
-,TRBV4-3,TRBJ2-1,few,CASSQEQVRENEQFF,TGCGCCAGCAGCCAAGAACAGGTCCGGGAAAATGAGCAGTTCTTC
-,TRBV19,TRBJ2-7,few,CASSIEGAYEQYF,TGTGCCAGTAGTATAGAGGGAGCCTACGAGCAGTACTTC
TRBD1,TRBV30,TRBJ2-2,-,CAWSPGQGPTGELFF,TGTGCCTGGAGTCCGGGACAGGGTCCCACCGGGGAGCTGTTTTTT
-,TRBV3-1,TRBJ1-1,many,CASSHAHEAFF,TGTGCCAGCAGCCATGCCCATGAAGCTTTCTTT
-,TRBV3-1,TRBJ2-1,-,CASSQVEWGNEQFF,TGTGCCAGCAGCCAAGTGGAGTGGGGGAATGAGCAGTTCTTC
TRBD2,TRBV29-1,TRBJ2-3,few,CSGGSGTSGSTDTQYF,TGCAGCGGCGGGTCTGGGACTAGCGGGAGTACAGATACGCAGTATTTT
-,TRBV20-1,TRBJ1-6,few,CSARDPRESAGPLHF,TGCAGTGCTAGAGATCCCCGCGAATCCGCGGGACCCCTCCACTTT
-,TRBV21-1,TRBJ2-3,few,CASSKEALTPACTDTQYF,TGTGCCAGCAGCAAAGAAGCACTCACCCCAGCATGCACAGATACGCAGTATTTT
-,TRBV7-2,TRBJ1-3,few,CASSLNREGNTIYF,TGTGCCAGCAGCTTGAACAGGGAAGGAAACACCATATATTTT
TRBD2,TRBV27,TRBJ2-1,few,CASSLFGSSGRPNEQFF,TGTGCCAGCAGTTTATTTGGTTCTAGCGGGAGGCCCAATGAGCAGTTCTTC
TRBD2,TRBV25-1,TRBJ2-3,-,CASSKLADSTDTQYF,TGTGCCAGCAGTAAACTAGCGGACAGCACAGATACGCAGTATTTT
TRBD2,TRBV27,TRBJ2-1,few,CARNSGRSGGRANEQFF,TGTGCCAGAAATAGCGGTCGGTCGGGCGGGAGGGCCAATGAGCAGTTCTTC
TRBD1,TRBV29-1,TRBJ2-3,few,CSHSDRGPTDTQYF,TGCAGCCATAGCGACAGGGGGCCGACAGATACGCAGTATTTT
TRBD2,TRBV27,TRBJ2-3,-,CASRAAGFSTDTQYF,TGTGCCAGCAGGGCAGCGGGGTTTAGCACAGATACGCAGTATTTT
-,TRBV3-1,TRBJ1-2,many,CASSQDSRGGYTF,TGTGCCAGCAGCCAAGATTCCCGGGGTGGCTACACCTTC
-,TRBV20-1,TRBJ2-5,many,CSARAVYDSVLETQYF,TGCAGTGCTAGAGCGGTTTACGACTCAGTCTTAGAGACCCAGTACTTC
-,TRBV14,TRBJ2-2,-,CASSQDRMVGPNTGELFF,TGTGCCAGCAGCCAAGATCGGATGGTAGGGCCGAACACCGGGGAGCTGTTTTTT
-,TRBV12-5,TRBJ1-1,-,CASGPPRPGGTEAFF,TGTGCTAGTGGTCCCCCCCGACCTGGGGGGACTGAAGCTTTCTTT
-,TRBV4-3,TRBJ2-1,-,CASSQDVSGYEQFF,TGCGCCAGCAGCCAAGATGTTTCGGGATATGAGCAGTTCTTC
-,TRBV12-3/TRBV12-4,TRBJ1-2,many,CASSSRENYGYTF,TGTGCCAGCAGTTCCAGAGAGAACTATGGCTACACCTTC
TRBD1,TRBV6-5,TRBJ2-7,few,CASSFPGTGTPYEQYF,TGTGCCAGCAGTTTTCCGGGGACAGGTACACCCTACGAGCAGTACTTC
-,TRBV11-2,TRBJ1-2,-,CASSLEATDYGYTF,TGTGCCAGCAGCTTAGAGGCGACAGACTATGGCTACACCTTC
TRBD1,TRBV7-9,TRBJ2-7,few,CASSTPYPTGGGYEQYF,TGTGCCAGCAGCACTCCTTACCCGACAGGGGGCGGGTACGAGCAGTACTTC
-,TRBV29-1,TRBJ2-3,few,CSVDSLADTQYF,TGCAGCGTTGACAGTCTGGCAGATACGCAGTATTTT